This T cell receptor beta chain was sequenced in a study of identical twins. The CDR3 extends over 15 amino acids. Via MiXCR, TCRdb re-called the 5' RACE reads, giving one row per CDR3 protein. The sample records some 690,000 distinct CDR3 sequences, around 20% being singletons. The data were also submitted as part of a second study, on T cells expressing NK-cell markers.

The receptor's source is a young woman in good health. The J gene is TRBJ2-7, the V gene TRBV21-1; the table names TRBD2, a call not compared with the DNA. TRBV21-1 has pseudogene status. Input material: PBMCs. CDR3 nucleotide sequence: TGTGCCAGCAGCAAAAATAGCGGGGACTCCTACGAGCAGTACTTC. As protein: CASSKNSGDSYEQYF.